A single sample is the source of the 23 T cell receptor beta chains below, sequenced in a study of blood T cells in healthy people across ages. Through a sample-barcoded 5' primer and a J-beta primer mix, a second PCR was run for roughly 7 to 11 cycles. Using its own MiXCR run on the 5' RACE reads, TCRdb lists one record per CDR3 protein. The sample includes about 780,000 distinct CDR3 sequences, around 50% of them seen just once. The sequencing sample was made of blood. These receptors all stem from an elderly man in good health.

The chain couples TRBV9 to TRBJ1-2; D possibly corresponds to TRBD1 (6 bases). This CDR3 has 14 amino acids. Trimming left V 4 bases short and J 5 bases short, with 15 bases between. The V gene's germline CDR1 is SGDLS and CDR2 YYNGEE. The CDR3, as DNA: TGTGCCAGCAGCCTCAGGACAGAGTCGTATGGCTACACCTTC. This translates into CASSLRTESYGYTF.

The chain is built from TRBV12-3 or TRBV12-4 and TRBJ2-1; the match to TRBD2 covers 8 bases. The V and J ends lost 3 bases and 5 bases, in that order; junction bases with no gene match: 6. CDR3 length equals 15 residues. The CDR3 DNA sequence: TGTGCCAGCAGTTTTATTAGCGGGACCCACAATGAGCAGTTCTTC. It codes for CASSFISGTHNEQFF.

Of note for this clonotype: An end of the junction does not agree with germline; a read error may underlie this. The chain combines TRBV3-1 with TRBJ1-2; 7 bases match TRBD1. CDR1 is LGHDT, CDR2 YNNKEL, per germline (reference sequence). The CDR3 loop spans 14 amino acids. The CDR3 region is CASSHRTGVYGCTF. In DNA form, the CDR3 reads TGTGCCAGCAGCCATAGGACAGGAGTTTATGGCTGCACCTTC.

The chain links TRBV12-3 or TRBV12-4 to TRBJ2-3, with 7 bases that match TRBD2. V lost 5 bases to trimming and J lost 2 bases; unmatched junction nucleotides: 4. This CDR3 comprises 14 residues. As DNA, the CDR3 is TGTGCCAGCAGTCAAGGGACTACCACAGATACGCAGTATTTT. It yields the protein CASSQGTTTDTQYF.

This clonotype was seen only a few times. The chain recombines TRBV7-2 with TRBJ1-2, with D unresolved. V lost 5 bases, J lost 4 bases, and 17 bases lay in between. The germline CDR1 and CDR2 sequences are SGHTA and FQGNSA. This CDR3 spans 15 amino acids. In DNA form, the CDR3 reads TGTGCCAGCAGCCCCGCCGAATACGAACCCTATGGCTACACCTTC. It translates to CASSPAEYEPYGYTF.

In nucleotides, the CDR3 is TGTGCCAGCGCCGATCCACTTACAGCCTACAATGAGCAGTACTTC. Its protein product is CASADPLTAYNEQYF. V and J are TRBV2 and TRBJ2-5; D not resolved. The germline V gene has CDR1 SNHLY and CDR2 FYNNEI. The CDR3 sequence is 15 residues long. Trimming removed 8 bases at V and 11 bases at J, with 27 bases between.

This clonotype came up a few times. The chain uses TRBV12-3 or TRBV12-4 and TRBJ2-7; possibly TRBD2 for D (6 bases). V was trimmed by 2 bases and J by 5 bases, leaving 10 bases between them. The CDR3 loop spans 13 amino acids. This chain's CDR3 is CASSLTGTHEQYF. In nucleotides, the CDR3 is TGTGCCAGCAGTTTAACGGGGACTCACGAGCAGTACTTC.

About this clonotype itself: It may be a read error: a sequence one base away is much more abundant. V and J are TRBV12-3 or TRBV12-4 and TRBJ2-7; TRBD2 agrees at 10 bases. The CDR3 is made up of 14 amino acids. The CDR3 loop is CTSRPSGSSYEQYF. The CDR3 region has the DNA TGTACCAGCAGACCTAGCGGGAGTTCCTACGAGCAGTACTTC.

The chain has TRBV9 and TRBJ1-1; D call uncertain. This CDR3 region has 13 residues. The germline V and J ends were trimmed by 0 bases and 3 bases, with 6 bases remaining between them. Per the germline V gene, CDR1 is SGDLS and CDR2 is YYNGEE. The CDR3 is CASSVAADTEAFF. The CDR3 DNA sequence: TGTGCCAGCAGCGTAGCGGCGGACACTGAAGCTTTCTTT.

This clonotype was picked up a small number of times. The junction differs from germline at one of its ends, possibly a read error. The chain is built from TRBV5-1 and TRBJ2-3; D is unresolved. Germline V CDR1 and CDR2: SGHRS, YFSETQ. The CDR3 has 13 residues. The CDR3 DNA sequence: TGCTCCAGCAGCTTGGGAAGCACAGATACGCAGTATTTT. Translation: CSSSLGSTDTQYF.

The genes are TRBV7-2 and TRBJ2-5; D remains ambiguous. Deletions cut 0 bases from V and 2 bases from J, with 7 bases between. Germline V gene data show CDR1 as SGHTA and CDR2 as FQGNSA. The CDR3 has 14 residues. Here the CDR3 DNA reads TGTGCCAGCAGCTTAGCGTGGCAGCAAGAGACCCAGTACTTC. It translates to CASSLAWQQETQYF.

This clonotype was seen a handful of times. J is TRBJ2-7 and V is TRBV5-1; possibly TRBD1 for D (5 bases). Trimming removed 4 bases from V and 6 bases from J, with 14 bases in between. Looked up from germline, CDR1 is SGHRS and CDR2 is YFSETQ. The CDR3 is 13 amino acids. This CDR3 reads CASSPPGSREQYF. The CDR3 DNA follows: TGCGCCAGCAGCCCTCCAGGGTCTCGCGAGCAGTACTTC.

The CDR3 region has the DNA TGTGCCAGCAGCTTAATTTTCTCCAGCTCCTACAATGAGCAGTTCTTC. Encoded protein: CASSLIFSSSYNEQFF. The chain links TRBV7-3 to TRBJ2-1, with D hard to call. The CDR3 loop spans 16 amino acids. Germline V gene sequence: CDR1 SGHTA, CDR2 FQGTGA. V shed 1 base and J shed 0 bases, with 10 bases lying between them.

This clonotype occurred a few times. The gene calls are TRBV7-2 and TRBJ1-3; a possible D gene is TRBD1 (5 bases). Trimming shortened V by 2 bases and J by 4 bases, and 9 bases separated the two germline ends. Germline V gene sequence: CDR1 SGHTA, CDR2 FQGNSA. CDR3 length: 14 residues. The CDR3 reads CASSLQGNGNTIYF. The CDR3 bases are TGTGCCAGCAGCTTACAGGGAAACGGAAACACCATATATTTT.

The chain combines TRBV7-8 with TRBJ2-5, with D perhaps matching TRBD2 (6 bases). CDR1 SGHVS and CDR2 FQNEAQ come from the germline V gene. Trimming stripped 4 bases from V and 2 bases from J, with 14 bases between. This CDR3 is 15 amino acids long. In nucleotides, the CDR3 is TGTGCCAGCAGCTCTCTGCGGGAAAATCAAGAGACCCAGTACTTC. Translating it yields CASSSLRENQETQYF.

CDR3 DNA sequence: TGTGCCATCACGATCCAGCGACCAACAGATACGCAGTATTTT. The encoded protein is CAITIQRPTDTQYF. The chain uses TRBV2 and TRBJ2-3; D gene ambiguous. V was cut by 10 bases and J by 3 bases, with 17 bases left in between. In germline, CDR1 is SNHLY, CDR2 FYNNEI. The CDR3 length is 14 residues.

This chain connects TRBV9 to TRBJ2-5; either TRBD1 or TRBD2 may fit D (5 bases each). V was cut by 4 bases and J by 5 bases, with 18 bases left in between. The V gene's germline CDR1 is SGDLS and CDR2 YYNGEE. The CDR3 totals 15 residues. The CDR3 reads CASSRGVSLVETQYF. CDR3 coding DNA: TGTGCCAGCAGCCGAGGGGTGTCTTTGGTGGAGACCCAGTACTTC.

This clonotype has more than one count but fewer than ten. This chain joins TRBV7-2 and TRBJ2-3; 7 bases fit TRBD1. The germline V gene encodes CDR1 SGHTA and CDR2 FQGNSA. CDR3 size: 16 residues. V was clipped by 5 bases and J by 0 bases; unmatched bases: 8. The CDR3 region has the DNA TGTGCCAGCAGCACAGGGGTCCACCCTAGCACAGATACGCAGTATTTT. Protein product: CASSTGVHPSTDTQYF.

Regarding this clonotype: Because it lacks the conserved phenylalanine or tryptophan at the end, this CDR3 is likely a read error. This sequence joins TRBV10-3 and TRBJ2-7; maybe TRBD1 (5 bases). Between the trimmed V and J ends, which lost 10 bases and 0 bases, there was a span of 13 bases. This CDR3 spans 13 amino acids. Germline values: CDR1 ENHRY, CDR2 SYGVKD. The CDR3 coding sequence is TGTGCCACTTCCCAGACAGCCTCCTACGAGCAGTACTTA. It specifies CATSQTASYEQYL.

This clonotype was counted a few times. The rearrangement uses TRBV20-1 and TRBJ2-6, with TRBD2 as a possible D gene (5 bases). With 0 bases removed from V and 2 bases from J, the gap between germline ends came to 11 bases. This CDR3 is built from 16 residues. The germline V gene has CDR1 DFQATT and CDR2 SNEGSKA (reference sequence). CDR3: CSARDQGGTGANVLTF. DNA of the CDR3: TGCAGTGCTAGAGATCAAGGAGGTACTGGGGCCAACGTCCTGACTTTC.

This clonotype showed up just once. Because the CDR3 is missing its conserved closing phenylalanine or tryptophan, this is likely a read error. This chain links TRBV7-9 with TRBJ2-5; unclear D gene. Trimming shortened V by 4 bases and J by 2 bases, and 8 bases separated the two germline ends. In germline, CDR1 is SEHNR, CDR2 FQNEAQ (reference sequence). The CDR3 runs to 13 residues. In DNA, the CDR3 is TGTGCCAGCAGCTATTATCAGCAAGAGACCCAGTACGTC. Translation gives CASSYYQQETQYV.

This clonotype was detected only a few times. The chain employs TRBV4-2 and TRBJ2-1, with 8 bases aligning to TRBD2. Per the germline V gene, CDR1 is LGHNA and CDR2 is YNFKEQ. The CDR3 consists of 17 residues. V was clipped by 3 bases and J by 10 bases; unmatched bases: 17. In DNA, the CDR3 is TGTGCCAGCAGCCAGGTGACTAGCGTGGGGTTAAGGGTGGAGCAGTTCTTC. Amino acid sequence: CASSQVTSVGLRVEQFF.

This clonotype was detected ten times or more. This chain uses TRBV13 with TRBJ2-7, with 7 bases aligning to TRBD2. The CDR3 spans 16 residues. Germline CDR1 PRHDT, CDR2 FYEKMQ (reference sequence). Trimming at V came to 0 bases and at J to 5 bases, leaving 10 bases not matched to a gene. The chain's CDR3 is CASSLGTAGPLDEQYF. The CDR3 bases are TGTGCCAGCAGCTTAGGGACAGCGGGGCCGCTGGACGAGCAGTACTTC.